Following are 31 T cell receptor beta chains from one sample sequenced in a study of Japanese encephalitis immunity and Zika vaccine responses. PBMCs were CFSE-labeled and cultured for six to seven days with peptide pools at around 0.98 ug/mL each. Proliferating CD4 T cells were sorted unfixed as live CD56-CD19-CD16-CD3+CD4+ CFSE-low cells. One entry per CDR3 protein results from TCRdb running MiXCR on the 5' RACE reads. The profile shows 200 to 250 distinct CDR3 sequences, around 12% of them singletons. Sequences were derived from antigen-activated CD4+ T cells from blood, cultured, sampled during a Zika inactivated vaccine study. These receptors originate from an adult woman who received an inactivated Zika virus vaccine.

In regard to this clonotype: It may be a read error: a sequence one base away is much more abundant. This chain uses TRBV7-2 with TRBJ2-7; D is uncertain. This CDR3 spans 13 amino acids. CDR1 is SGHTA and CDR2 is FQGNSA in the germline V gene. This chain's CDR3 is CASSLALSYEEYF. The CDR3 region has the DNA TGTGCCAGCAGCTTAGCGCTTTCCTACGAGGAGTACTTC.

This clonotype turned up a few times. The rearrangement uses TRBV30 and TRBJ2-1, with D hard to call. Germline CDR1 reads GTSNPN; CDR2 reads SVGIG (reference sequence). The CDR3 loop spans 11 amino acids. V lost 1 base, J lost 9 bases, and 7 bases lay in between. DNA of the CDR3: TGTGCCTGGAGTGGGCTCCGTGAGCAGTTCTTC. Its protein product is CAWSGLREQFF.

By sample fraction, this clonotype is large. The chain couples TRBV4-3 to TRBJ2-5; perhaps TRBD1 as D (6 bases). Germline V gives CDR1 LGHNA, CDR2 YSLEER. CDR3 length equals 15 residues. Between the trimmed V and J ends, which lost 5 bases and 2 bases, there was a span of 15 bases. CDR3 region: CASSFLGTGQETQYF. Here the CDR3 DNA reads TGCGCCAGCAGCTTCCTAGGTACAGGGCAAGAGACCCAGTACTTC.

By share, this clonotype counts as medium-sized. The CDR3 sequence is CASSHLDGQYNEQFF. CDR3 nucleotides: TGCGCCAGCAGCCACCTAGACGGGCAGTACAATGAGCAGTTCTTC. This rearrangement joins TRBV4-3 to TRBJ2-1, with unresolved D. Trimming left V 3 bases short and J 4 bases short, with 13 bases between. Looked up from germline, CDR1 is LGHNA and CDR2 is YSLEER. There are 15 residues in the CDR3.

By its share, this clonotype is hyperexpanded (1% or more). This chain links TRBV2 with TRBJ1-1; D ambiguous. The germline V and J ends were trimmed by 1 base and 0 bases, with 9 bases remaining between them. The CDR3 covers 15 residues. Germline loops: CDR1 SNHLY, CDR2 FYNNEI. CDR3 sequence: CASSEERAMNTEAFF. The CDR3, as DNA: TGTGCCAGCAGTGAAGAAAGGGCAATGAACACTGAAGCTTTCTTT.

CDR3: CAISDPDRAGNTIYF. In DNA form, the CDR3 reads TGTGCCATCAGTGACCCGGACAGGGCTGGAAACACCATATATTTT. This sequence joins TRBV10-3 and TRBJ1-3; 8 bases align to TRBD1. The V gene end was trimmed by 3 bases and the J gene end by 2 bases; junction bases not matched to a gene: 3. CDR1 and CDR2 (germline): ENHRY, SYGVKD. The CDR3 loop spans 15 amino acids.

Relative to its sample, this clonotype is medium-sized. J is TRBJ2-3 and V is TRBV4-3, with 10 bases lining up with TRBD1. J lost 2 bases, V lost 3 bases, and 5 bases had no gene match. CDR1 and CDR2 from the germline V gene are LGHNA and YSLEER. There are 16 residues in the CDR3. The CDR3 bases are TGCGCCAGCAGCCAGCGGACAGGGGGATCCACAGATACGCAGTATTTT. Translated, it gives CASSQRTGGSTDTQYF.

The chain carries TRBV6-6 and TRBJ2-7; D possibly corresponds to TRBD1 (5 bases). Trimming removed 8 bases from V and 2 bases from J, with 10 bases in between. Looked up from germline, CDR1 is MNHNY and CDR2 is SVGAGI (reference sequence). The CDR3 contains 12 residues. Written as DNA, the CDR3 is TGTGCCAGCGGGTCAGGGACCTACGAGCAGTACTTC. It specifies CASGSGTYEQYF.

Within the sample, this clonotype is medium-sized (0.01 to 0.1%). The chain links TRBV7-2 to TRBJ2-7; no definite D call. The V gene's germline CDR1 is SGHTA and CDR2 FQGNSA. Trimming removed 0 bases at V and 1 base at J, with 4 bases between. There are 13 residues in the CDR3. The CDR3 DNA reads as TGTGCCAGCAGCTTAGCGCTTTCCTACGAGCAGTACTTC. Protein: CASSLALSYEQYF.

By frequency in the sample, this clonotype is medium-sized (0.01 to 0.1%). This chain uses TRBV20-1 with TRBJ2-2; D might be TRBD1 or TRBD2, each matching 5 bases. CDR1 is DFQATT, CDR2 SNEGSKA, per germline (reference sequence). V lost 0 bases to trimming and J lost 6 bases, with 14 bases between them. This CDR3 has 15 residues. The DNA for the CDR3 is TGCAGTGCTAGAGATCCAGGGACGATGCCCGGGGAGCTGTTTTTT. Protein: CSARDPGTMPGELFF.

The rearrangement joins TRBV9 to TRBJ1-6, with 9 nucleotides matching TRBD1. The germline CDR1 and CDR2 sequences are SGDLS and YYNGEE. J gave up 4 bases and V 4 bases, and 3 bases lay outside the gene matches. CDR3 length: 15 amino acids. In DNA, the CDR3 is TGTGCCAGCAGCCCCGGACAGGGGTATAATTCACCCCTCCACTTT. Translation gives CASSPGQGYNSPLHF.

Within the sample, this clonotype is medium-sized. The genes are TRBV21-1 and TRBJ1-4. TRBV21-1 represents a pseudogene. The CDR3 sequence is 13 residues long. The CDR3 sequence is CASTEDPWEKLFF. The CDR3 nucleotides read TGTGCCAGCACCGAGGACCCGTGGGAAAAACTGTTTTTT.

By its share, this clonotype is large. The rearrangement links TRBV9 to TRBJ2-7; TRBD1 agrees at 7 bases. V trimming: 0 bases; J trimming: 6 bases; junction bases outside the gene matches: 6. CDR1 is SGDLS, CDR2 YYNGEE, per germline. CDR3 size: 14 residues. This CDR3 is CASSVEAGGTEQYF. The CDR3 nucleotides read TGTGCCAGCAGCGTAGAGGCAGGGGGAACCGAGCAGTACTTC.

This clonotype counts as large. The chain uses TRBV2 and TRBJ2-5, with D unresolved. The CDR3 totals 10 residues. Trimming cost V 3 bases and J 5 bases, with 1 base left between them. Germline V gives CDR1 SNHLY, CDR2 FYNNEI. CDR3 nucleotides: TGTGCCAGCAGTGAGGAGACCCAGTACTTC. This encodes CASSEETQYF.

This clonotype qualifies as large. V and J are TRBV20-1 and TRBJ1-2; D is possibly TRBD1 (6 bases). Germline V gene sequence: CDR1 DFQATT, CDR2 SNEGSKA (reference sequence). The length of the CDR3 is 13 residues. V lost 6 bases and J lost 2, with 13 bases in between. DNA for the CDR3: TGCAGTGCCGAGAGGGGGGCCAACTATGGCTACACCTTC. This translates into CSAERGANYGYTF.

This clonotype was counted only a few times. The chain has TRBV28 and TRBJ1-2, with D unresolved. The CDR3 consists of 13 residues. Germline CDR1 MDHEN, CDR2 SYDVKM. Trimming removed 6 bases from V and 0 bases from J, with 8 bases in between. The CDR3 DNA reads TGTGCCAGCAGCGCCACAGCTAACTATGGCTACACCTTC. This sequence encodes CASSATANYGYTF.

Points on this clonotype: One end of the junction does not line up with germline, which may come from a read error. The V and J genes are TRBV4-3 and TRBJ2-7; TRBD2 matches 8 bases. Germline V gene lookup returns CDR1 LGHNA and CDR2 YSLEER. The CDR3 extends over 15 amino acids. CDR3 in DNA: TGCACCAGCAGCCAATACAGCGGGGGCCTATACGAGCAGTACTTC. This codes for CTSSQYSGGLYEQYF.

This clonotype was seen more than once but under ten times. The chain has TRBV21-1 and TRBJ2-3; the D segment call TRBD1 is taken from the table without a DNA check. TRBV21-1 is flagged as a pseudogene. This CDR3 region has 14 residues. This CDR3 is CATEGRQGWNTQYF. The CDR3 nucleotides read TGTGCCACCGAGGGAAGACAGGGATGGAATACGCAGTATTTT.

This clonotype is hyperexpanded within its sample. The chain couples TRBV27 to TRBJ2-3, with TRBD2 identical over 8 bases. This CDR3 has 15 amino acids. CDR1 MNHEY and CDR2 SMNVEV come from the germline V gene (reference sequence). V shed 6 bases, J shed 1 base, and the junction held 6 bases outside the gene matches. For the CDR3, the DNA is TGTGCCAGCAGCCGTAGCGGGACTGGCACAGATACGCAGTATTTT. Translated, it gives CASSRSGTGTDTQYF.

This clonotype is hyperexpanded in the sample. V usage is TRBV9 and J usage is TRBJ1-4, with D possibly TRBD1 on 5 matching bases. This CDR3 contains 14 residues. Germline values: CDR1 SGDLS, CDR2 YYNGEE. V lost 0 bases and J 6 bases, leaving 9 bases between the germline ends. The CDR3 protein is CASSVAQGDEKLFF. DNA of the CDR3: TGTGCCAGCAGCGTAGCCCAGGGTGATGAAAAACTGTTTTTT.

In this sample, this clonotype is large. The chain uses TRBV19 and TRBJ2-5; D remains ambiguous. Germline values: CDR1 LNHDA, CDR2 SQIVND (reference sequence). The CDR3 sequence is 14 residues long. Trimming took 5 bases from V and 5 from J, leaving 15 bases between them. CDR3 region: CASSSRFEEETQYF. The CDR3 DNA follows: TGTGCCAGTAGTTCCCGATTTGAGGAGGAGACCCAGTACTTC.

The table lists this clonotype with a count of one. The V call is TRBV20-1, the J call TRBJ1-4, with 7 bases matching TRBD1. CDR1 DFQATT and CDR2 SNEGSKA come from the germline V gene (reference sequence). V was clipped by 7 bases and J by 7 bases; unmatched bases: 18. This CDR3 has 16 residues. CDR3 region: CSDQERGQGPFEKLFF. Written as DNA, the CDR3 is TGCAGTGATCAGGAAAGGGGGCAGGGGCCCTTTGAAAAACTGTTTTTT.

This clonotype showed up just a few times. The J gene is TRBJ2-2, the V gene TRBV28; 12 bases fit TRBD1. V lost 7 bases and J lost 7; bases outside the gene matches: 4. Germline V CDR1 and CDR2: MDHEN, SYDVKM. The CDR3 extends over 14 amino acids. The CDR3 DNA reads as TGTGCCAGCACCGGGACAGGGGGCGGCGGGGAGCTGTTTTTT. Protein sequence: CASTGTGGGGELFF.

This clonotype rates as hyperexpanded (1% or more). This chain's CDR3 is CASSARETGELFF. The DNA of the CDR3 is TGTGCCAGCAGTGCCAGAGAAACCGGGGAGCTGTTTTTT. The chain carries TRBV27 and TRBJ2-2, with unresolved D. The CDR3 is 13 residues long. V lost 5 bases and J 5 bases, leaving 9 bases between the germline ends. CDR1 and CDR2 (germline): MNHEY, SMNVEV (reference sequence).

By share, this clonotype counts as large (0.1 to 1%). The chain couples TRBV28 to TRBJ2-3; D call uncertain. From germline, CDR1 is MDHEN and CDR2 SYDVKM. V was pared by 4 bases and J by 5 bases, with 10 bases between. The CDR3 has 13 amino acids. Written as DNA, the CDR3 is TGTGCCAGCAGTTCCCGAGAGGTAGATACGCAGTATTTT. Translating it yields CASSSREVDTQYF.

This clonotype is hyperexpanded in the sample. The V and J genes are TRBV4-3 and TRBJ1-2; D may be TRBD1 (5 bases). Germline CDR1 reads LGHNA; CDR2 reads YSLEER. V was pared by 3 bases and J by 3 bases, with 8 bases between. The length of the CDR3 is 13 residues. CDR3 nucleotide sequence: TGCGCCAGCAGCCATACAGGATACTATGGCTACACCTTC. Its translation: CASSHTGYYGYTF.

This clonotype is large within its sample. The CDR3 sequence is CASRLTSGGTDTQYF. In DNA, the CDR3 is TGTGCCAGCAGATTGACTAGCGGTGGCACAGATACGCAGTATTTT. This sequence joins TRBV27 and TRBJ2-3, with 9 nucleotides matching TRBD2. Trimming removed 6 bases from V and 1 base from J; junction bases left unmatched: 5. CDR3 length equals 15 residues. Germline V gene sequence: CDR1 MNHEY, CDR2 SMNVEV (reference sequence).

By sample share, this clonotype is large. This sequence joins TRBV18 and TRBJ2-3; D unclear. This CDR3 spans 11 amino acids. The V end was cut by 3 bases, the J end by 2 bases, with 0 bases between. In germline, CDR1 is KGHSH, CDR2 LQKENI. The CDR3 is CASSPTDTQYF. The CDR3, as DNA: TGTGCCAGCTCACCCACAGATACGCAGTATTTT.

By its share, this clonotype is large. V is TRBV4-1 and J is TRBJ2-2; TRBD2 matches 10 bases. This CDR3 contains 18 residues. V trimming: 1 base; J trimming: 1 base; junction bases outside the gene matches: 6. Germline assignment: CDR1 MGHRA and CDR2 YSYEKL. This CDR3 reads CASSQVASGGQNTGELFF. As DNA, the CDR3 is TGCGCCAGCAGCCAAGTAGCTAGCGGGGGCCAGAACACCGGGGAGCTGTTTTTT.

This clonotype is medium-sized (0.01 to 0.1%). The chain has TRBV4-3 and TRBJ2-7; 7 bases are shared with TRBD2. CDR3 length equals 15 residues. V gave up 1 base and J gave up 3 bases; unmatched junction bases: 6. Germline CDR1 is LGHNA and CDR2 is YSLEER. The CDR3 DNA is TGCGCCAGCAGCCAAGTTCACCCGGGGGGCTACGAGCAGTACTTC. Amino acid sequence: CASSQVHPGGYEQYF.

By sample fraction, this clonotype is large (0.1 to 1%). The chain uses TRBV4-3 and TRBJ2-5; D unclear. This CDR3 is 13 amino acids long. Germline-derived CDR1 and CDR2 are LGHNA and YSLEER. V gave up 1 base and J gave up 5 bases, with 8 bases separating them. The CDR3 sequence: CASSQVLSETQYF. The CDR3 DNA sequence: TGCGCCAGCAGCCAAGTATTATCGGAGACCCAGTACTTC.